This T cell receptor (beta chain) was sequenced for a study of T cells in localized non-small cell lung cancer. Of note for this clone: The junction shows a germline mismatch at one end, possibly a read error.

This CDR3 region has 17 residues. CDR1 SGHAT and CDR2 FQNNGV come from the germline V gene. Assay: immunoSEQ multiplex PCR; the TCRdb copy retains only in-frame clones and omits some. The data contain 35,000 to 40,000 clones, approximately 88% of them singletons. The TCR sequence derives from a woman aged 35-70 years with stage I lung adenocarcinoma. The J gene is TRBJ2-3, the V gene TRBV11-2; D is uncertain. Specimen: peripheral blood, collected before any cancer treatment. The CDR3, as DNA: TGTGCCAGCAGCCTAGAAGGAGACACCTCAAACTGGGATACGCAGTATTTT. Protein product: CASSLEGDTSNWDTQYF.